The sequence of this T cell receptor (beta chain) was determined in a study of cytomegalovirus exposure and HLA in healthy donors. CDR1 and CDR2 from the germline V gene are SGHDT and YYEEEE. Trimming cost V 3 bases and J 3 bases, with 8 bases left between them. The CDR3 consists of 13 residues. The PCR ran on 60 Vbeta and 13 Jbeta primers. Sequenced by immunoSEQ multiplex PCR; TCRdb stores in-frame clones only, minus some. The ten top clones account for about 0.59%, within a sample of approximately 110,000 clones. The chain recombines TRBV5-6 with TRBJ2-3; D gene uncertain. The sequence derives from a middle-aged man in good health and CMV-seronegative. The sample consisted of PBMCs. DNA of the CDR3: TGTGCCAGCAGCTACCGAGGAACAGATACGCAGTATTTT. It yields the protein CASSYRGTDTQYF.